A single sample gave rise to the 23 T cell receptor beta chains below, sequenced in a study of OX40 agonist ivuxolimab in advanced cancers. Generated by immunoSEQ multiplex PCR, the TCRdb table keeps only in-frame clones and is missing some. Here the sample spans about 81,000 clones, around 85% being singletons. The material sequenced was CD4+ or CD8+ T cells sorted from blood, taken in a trial of the OX40 agonist ivuxolimab. The receptors come from an adult with an advanced solid tumor such as melanoma, head and neck, liver or kidney cancer.

V usage is TRBV7-9 and J usage is TRBJ2-1; 7 positions match TRBD1. In germline, CDR1 is SEHNR, CDR2 FQNEAQ (reference sequence). V lost 5 bases to trimming and J lost 0 bases; unmatched junction nucleotides: 1. The CDR3 spans 14 residues. The CDR3 spells CASSPGGSYNEQFF. The CDR3 nucleotides are TGTGCCAGCAGCCCAGGGGGCTCCTACAATGAGCAGTTCTTC.

In this sample, this clone turned up once. The chain is built from TRBV5-6 and TRBJ1-2, with D perhaps matching TRBD1 (5 bases). The ends were cut back, 0 bases at V and 7 bases at J, with 10 bases in the middle. This CDR3 is 13 amino acids long. Per the germline V gene, CDR1 is SGHDT and CDR2 is YYEEEE. CDR3 protein: CASSLVRDGGYTF. In DNA, the CDR3 is TGTGCCAGCAGCTTGGTGAGGGACGGTGGCTACACCTTC.

The gene calls are TRBV4-2 and TRBJ1-6; 8 bases match TRBD1. Unmatched junction bases numbered 5, after V lost 4 bases and J lost 0 bases. The V gene's germline CDR1 is LGHNA and CDR2 YNFKEQ. This CDR3 comprises 17 residues. The CDR3 protein is CASSRTGQGSYNSPLHF. The CDR3 nucleotides are TGTGCCAGCAGCCGAACTGGACAGGGCTCCTATAATTCACCCCTCCACTTT.

The rearrangement uses TRBV7-2 and TRBJ2-7; D is uncertain. Trimming removed 5 bases from V and 0 bases from J, with 8 bases in between. The CDR3 sequence is 13 residues long. Germline V gives CDR1 SGHTA, CDR2 FQGNSA. CDR3 bases: TGTGCCAGCAGCCTGACAAACTCCTACGAGCAGTACTTC. Its translation is CASSLTNSYEQYF. Using reference TRBV7-2 and TRBJ2-7 for the parts outside the CDR3, the full variable domain is GAGVSQSPSNKVTEKGKDVELRCDPISGHTALYWYRQSLGQGLEFLIYFQGNSAPDKSGLPSDRFSAERTGGSVSTLTIQRTQQEDSAVYLCASSLTNSYEQYFGPGTRLTVT.

This clone appeared once. The J gene is TRBJ2-6, the V gene TRBV5-5, with TRBD1 as a possible D gene (5 bases). V was trimmed by 5 bases and J by 0 bases, leaving 9 bases between them. CDR1 is SGHKS and CDR2 is YYEKEE in the germline V gene (reference sequence). This CDR3 has 15 amino acids. CDR3 in amino acids: CASSPRVSGANVLTF. CDR3 bases: TGTGCCAGCAGTCCCAGGGTCTCTGGGGCCAACGTCCTGACTTTC.

V is TRBV4-3 and J is TRBJ2-7; D is uncertain. The CDR3 is 14 amino acids. The germline V gene has CDR1 LGHNA and CDR2 YSLEER. Trimming cost V 0 bases and J 0 bases, with 6 bases left between them. The CDR3 bases are TGCGCCAGCAGCCAAGAACCCACCTCCTACGAGCAGTACTTC. As protein: CASSQEPTSYEQYF.

V is TRBV7-2 and J is TRBJ2-3, with no clear D. Germline CDR1 SGHTA, CDR2 FQGNSA. CDR3 size: 14 residues. V lost 1 base to trimming and J lost 4 bases, with 9 bases between them. CDR3 coding DNA: TGTGCCAGCAGCTTAGTTCTAGTATCAGATACGCAGTATTTT. Translating gives CASSLVLVSDTQYF.

This clone has just a few counts. The chain carries TRBV5-6 and TRBJ2-1, with 8 nucleotides matching TRBD2. Losses at the gene ends were 3 bases for V and 4 bases for J; bases not matched to a gene: 6. The CDR3 has 15 residues. Germline assignment: CDR1 SGHDT and CDR2 YYEEEE. The CDR3 loop reads CASSWGLDPYNEQFF. The CDR3 bases are TGTGCCAGCAGCTGGGGACTAGATCCTTACAATGAGCAGTTCTTC.

V gene TRBV23-1 combines with J gene TRBJ2-7; 8 bases are shared with TRBD1. TRBV23-1 carries the ORF label, with uncertain function. The J segment lost 5 bases and the V segment lost 6 bases, leaving 15 bases of the junction unmatched. CDR3 length: 16 amino acids. CDR3 sequence (DNA): TGCGCCAGCAGGCCCATCACTGGACAGGGACTCCACGAGCAGTACTTC. This sequence encodes CASRPITGQGLHEQYF.

This clone occurred a few times. The chain carries TRBV29-1 and TRBJ2-5; 8 nucleotides align to TRBD1. From germline, CDR1 is SQVTM and CDR2 ANQGSEA. The CDR3 consists of 14 residues. With V trimmed by 8 bases and J by 2 bases, 10 bases remained unmatched. The CDR3 DNA sequence: TGCAGCAAAACAGGGGGTAGGGGACAAGAGACCCAGTACTTC. Translating it yields CSKTGGRGQETQYF.

This clone has more than one count but fewer than ten. This sequence joins TRBV19 and TRBJ1-2; D possibly corresponds to TRBD1 (5 bases). The CDR3 spans 13 residues. Germline V lookup: CDR1 LNHDA, CDR2 SQIVND (reference sequence). The V end was cut by 3 bases, the J end by 8 bases, with 13 bases between. The CDR3 DNA sequence: TGTGCCAGTAGTATCCGTGGGGCAGGGGGCTACACCTTC. Its protein is CASSIRGAGGYTF.

The J gene is TRBJ2-2, the V gene TRBV19; 10 nucleotides line up with TRBD1. V was clipped by 10 bases and J by 4 bases; unmatched bases: 6. The CDR3 consists of 14 residues. From germline, CDR1 is LNHDA and CDR2 SQIVND (reference sequence). The CDR3 loop reads CATIRTGGTGELFF. The CDR3 coding sequence is TGTGCCACAATCAGGACAGGGGGCACCGGGGAGCTGTTTTTT.

The chain uses TRBV7-3 and TRBJ2-2; the match to TRBD1 covers 9 bases. J gave up 7 bases and V 4 bases, and 4 bases lay outside the gene matches. The CDR3 contains 14 residues. The germline CDR1 and CDR2 sequences are SGHTA and FQGTGA. The CDR3 nucleotides are TGTGCCAGCAGCTCGGACAGGGGATTCGGGGAGCTGTTTTTT. Its translation is CASSSDRGFGELFF.

V is TRBV19 and J is TRBJ1-5, with D possibly TRBD1 on 6 matching bases. The V end was cut by 1 base, the J end by 7 bases, with 17 bases between. From germline, CDR1 is LNHDA and CDR2 SQIVND (reference sequence). The CDR3 spans 16 residues. CDR3: CASSIGPGVSRQPQHF. The DNA of the CDR3 is TGTGCCAGTAGTATAGGGCCAGGGGTATCTAGGCAGCCCCAGCATTTT.

The CDR3 coding sequence is TGTGCCACCAGCAGTCAGAACGACAGGGTTGGGGAAAAACTGTTTTTT. The encoded protein is CATSSQNDRVGEKLFF. The chain couples TRBV15 to TRBJ1-4; 7 bases are a match to TRBD1. CDR3 length equals 16 residues. V lost 3 bases and J lost 8; bases outside the gene matches: 12. Germline V gives CDR1 LNHNV, CDR2 YYDKDF (reference sequence).

This chain uses TRBV6-5 with TRBJ1-6; 7 bases match TRBD1. Trimming at V came to 0 bases and at J to 8 bases, leaving 7 bases not matched to a gene. This CDR3 has 16 residues. The germline V gene encodes CDR1 MNHEY and CDR2 SVGAGI. CDR3 protein: CASSYSTSGGDSPLHF. DNA of the CDR3: TGTGCCAGCAGTTACTCGACTTCAGGGGGAGATTCACCCCTCCACTTT.

This chain connects TRBV30 to TRBJ1-1, with unresolved D. This CDR3 is 13 amino acids long. Trimming removed 5 bases from V and 0 bases from J, with 10 bases in between. Germline V gene sequence: CDR1 GTSNPN, CDR2 SVGIG (reference sequence). CDR3 residues: CAWDTLVNTEAFF. The CDR3 DNA reads as TGTGCCTGGGACACCCTGGTGAACACTGAAGCTTTCTTT.

The J gene is TRBJ1-2, the V gene TRBV28; D might be TRBD1 (5 bases). Trimming shortened V by 6 bases and J by 4 bases, and 12 bases separated the two germline ends. The CDR3 consists of 13 residues. The germline V gene has CDR1 MDHEN and CDR2 SYDVKM. The CDR3 DNA reads as TGTGCCAGCAGGGGGACGGAGTCCTATGGCTACACCTTC. Translation gives CASRGTESYGYTF.

The chain uses TRBV7-3 and TRBJ2-1; no firm D call. Germline CDR1 SGHTA, CDR2 FQGTGA. The CDR3 extends over 16 amino acids. The V gene lost 1 base and the J gene lost 3 bases, with 13 bases spanning the gap. As DNA, the CDR3 is TGTGCCAGCAGCTTAAGATACACTCGTAACTACAATGAGCAGTTCTTC. It codes for CASSLRYTRNYNEQFF.

The V call is TRBV28, the J call TRBJ1-4, with 10 positions matching TRBD1. With V trimmed by 6 bases and J by 8 bases, 6 bases remained unmatched. CDR1 is MDHEN and CDR2 is SYDVKM in the germline V gene. This CDR3 contains 14 residues. CDR3 protein: CASSYPGQGEKLFF. DNA for the CDR3: TGTGCCAGCAGCTATCCGGGACAGGGGGAAAAACTGTTTTTT.

The J gene is TRBJ2-7, the V gene TRBV28, with D maybe TRBD2 (6 bases). Trimming took off 11 bases at V and 4 bases at J, with 21 bases between the two ends. Germline CDR1 MDHEN, CDR2 SYDVKM. This CDR3 spans 14 amino acids. In nucleotides, the CDR3 is TGTGCCGTGAGACCGGGACTCCGGACGTACGAGCAGTACGTC. The encoded protein is CAVRPGLRTYEQYV.

The V call is TRBV2, the J call TRBJ1-2; 8 nucleotides align to TRBD1. Trimming at V came to 2 bases and at J to 5 bases, leaving 7 bases not matched to a gene. CDR3 length equals 15 residues. Germline lookup yields CDR1 SNHLY and CDR2 FYNNEI. The CDR3 nucleotides are TGTGCCAGCAGTGAACGAGGGACAGGTGGTTATGGCTACACCTTC. Protein sequence: CASSERGTGGYGYTF. The full variable domain, its missing parts supplied by reference TRBV2 and TRBJ1-2, is EPEVTQTPSHQVTQMGQEVILRCVPISNHLYFYWYRQILGQKVEFLVSFYNNEISEKSEIFDDQFSVERPDGSNFTLKIRSTKLEDSAMYFCASSERGTGGYGYTFGSGTRLTVV.

The V call is TRBV6-4, the J call TRBJ2-1; TRBD2 aligns across 12 bases. Trimming took 3 bases from V and 0 from J; bases not matched to a gene: 3. This CDR3 spans 17 amino acids. Germline loops: CDR1 MRHNA, CDR2 SNTAGT. The CDR3 DNA follows: TGTGCCAGCAGTGAACTAGCGGGAGGCCCCTCCTACAATGAGCAGTTCTTC. Its protein product is CASSELAGGPSYNEQFF.